Following are 9 T cell receptor beta chains from one sample sequenced in a study of blood T cell repertoires in COVID-19. The table came from immunoSEQ multiplex PCR; TCRdb's copy has only in-frame clones and leaves some out. The table shows 150,000 to 180,000 clones, with over 60% occurring only once. The specimen was peripheral blood. Receptor source: a man of 80 years or more with acute or convalescent COVID-19.

The V gene is TRBV5-1, the J gene TRBJ2-3; D might be TRBD1 (5 bases). The CDR3 contains 14 residues. Trimming removed 5 bases from V and 2 bases from J, with 12 bases in between. Looked up from germline, CDR1 is SGHRS and CDR2 is YFSETQ. The CDR3 nucleotides read TGCGCCAGCAGAGCGCAGGGCCTCACAGATACGCAGTATTTT. It translates to CASRAQGLTDTQYF.

The chain's CDR3 is CASSSGTSYNEQFF. In DNA form, the CDR3 reads TGCGCCAGCAGCAGCGGGACTTCCTACAATGAGCAGTTCTTC. The chain employs TRBV10-1 and TRBJ2-1; 7 bases fit TRBD2. The germline gives CDR1 WNHNN, CDR2 SYGVQD (reference sequence). V gave up 6 bases and J gave up 1 base; unmatched junction bases: 3. The CDR3 has 14 residues.

Comment on this clone: This same CDR3 is encoded by further DNA sequences in the sample. This chain connects TRBV18 to TRBJ2-2; TRBD2 agrees at 10 bases. Germline trimming cut 2 bases from V and 7 bases from J; bases unmatched to any gene: 1. Germline V gene lookup returns CDR1 KGHSH and CDR2 LQKENI. There are 14 residues in the CDR3. The CDR3 spells CASSPGTSDGELFF. The CDR3 DNA follows: TGTGCCAGCTCACCAGGGACTAGCGACGGGGAGCTGTTTTTT.

The chain is built from TRBV24-1 and TRBJ2-3; 11 bases are shared with TRBD2. Germline-derived CDR1 and CDR2 are KGHDR and SFDVKD. The V segment lost 5 bases and the J segment 6 bases; nucleotides outside the gene matches: 6. This CDR3 is 15 amino acids long. CDR3 sequence: CATSGDPSGGDTQYF. DNA for the CDR3: TGTGCCACCAGTGGCGACCCTAGCGGGGGGGATACGCAGTATTTT.

The genes are TRBV7-2 and TRBJ1-1, with a possible D match to TRBD1 (6 bases). Trimming pared 5 bases from V and 4 bases from J, leaving 17 bases between. CDR1 and CDR2 from the germline V gene are SGHTA and FQGNSA. CDR3 length equals 15 residues. CDR3 sequence: CASSPIQGFVTEAFF. CDR3 coding DNA: TGTGCCAGCAGCCCGATACAGGGTTTCGTCACTGAAGCTTTCTTT.

The genes are TRBV14 and TRBJ1-2, with a tentative D call TRBD1 (5 bases). Per the germline V gene, CDR1 is SGHDN and CDR2 is FVKESK. V shed 2 bases and J shed 6 bases, with 16 bases lying between them. The CDR3 is made up of 15 amino acids. The CDR3, as DNA: TGTGCCAGCAGCCAAATGTCAGGGTGGTTGGATGGCTACACCTTC. Translated: CASSQMSGWLDGYTF.

The genes are TRBV5-1 and TRBJ1-2, with TRBD1 identical over 8 bases. There are 19 residues in the CDR3. The germline V gene encodes CDR1 SGHRS and CDR2 YFSETQ. With V trimmed by 0 bases and J by 5 bases, 18 bases remained unmatched. CDR3 region: CASSLAPGQALLVPYGYTF. For the CDR3, the DNA is TGCGCCAGCAGCTTGGCCCCGGGACAGGCCTTGCTTGTTCCGTATGGCTACACCTTC.

The chain couples TRBV3-1 (or the pseudogene TRBV3-2) to TRBJ2-3, with D possibly matching TRBD2 (6 bases). The germline gives CDR1 LGHDT, CDR2 YNNKEL (reference sequence). V lost 1 base and J 3 bases, leaving 11 bases between the germline ends. CDR3 length: 15 residues. The CDR3 DNA reads TGTGCCAGCAGCCAAGTAGGGACTGGAACAGATACGCAGTATTTT. Protein: CASSQVGTGTDTQYF.

A remark on this clone: The same CDR3 arises from other DNA sequences in this sample as well. This sequence joins TRBV29-1 and TRBJ1-2, with 7 nucleotides matching TRBD1. V lost 4 bases to trimming and J lost 4 bases; unmatched junction nucleotides: 6. The CDR3 has 13 residues. Per the germline V gene, CDR1 is SQVTM and CDR2 is ANQGSEA. DNA of the CDR3: TGCAGCGTTGGAGGGGGCGGTATCTATGGCTACACCTTC. This codes for CSVGGGGIYGYTF.